This T cell receptor beta chain was identified in a study of cytomegalovirus exposure and HLA in healthy donors (TCRdb year 2017). Concerning the study at large: According to an earlier analysis of 587 of the donors, some 170 million T cells yielded roughly 110 million unique TCR beta sequences and 276 Gb of sequence data. Several DR-DQ haplotypes were handled as single units for association and clustering, since linkage in the cohort was strong. Rather than drawing on any new phenotypic data, the later analysis identified candidate immune exposures from TCR beta sequences and the way those sequences occurred across donors. The aim of the study was to test whether cataloging public T cell receptors could identify signatures of past pathogen exposure. The number of typed donors differed by locus: about 620-640 for A, B, C, DRB1 and DQB1; approximately 520 for DQA1; around 610 for DPA1; and some 450 for DPB1. All discovery cohort repertoires had been generated on a single sequencing platform. An earlier analysis of around 540 of the donors applied high-throughput TCR beta sequencing to assess whether each TCR beta V gene segment acted as functional or pseudogenic. The genetic ancestry cluster associated with self-reported Caucasian donors included about 84% of the 398 genotyped donors. On average, around 240,000 unique TCR beta nucleotide sequences were sequenced per donor among about 400 genotyped donors of the cohort, with 15% to 20% of those sequences being non-productive. The T cell repertoires of 666 subjects were profiled by immunosequencing and related to cytomegalovirus serostatus. An early release covering 550 to 700 HLA-typed donors comprised roughly 300 gigabases of sequencing data and approximately 85 million unique TCR sequences. HLA typing covered class I and class II loci at four-digit resolution. To predict cytomegalovirus infection status, the study brought together high-throughput TCR immunosequencing, statistical association of individual TCRs with disease status, and machine learning. Donor age, sex, ethnicity and CMV serostatus were compiled alongside the repertoire data. A later analysis re-analyzed previously published TCR beta repertoires from about 600 donors and added high-resolution HLA genotyping to study TCR occurrence patterns. A separate validation cohort of about 110 different subjects was used in addition to the roughly 720-subject first cohort. A later genetic analysis took genome-wide SNP genotypes for about three fifths of the roughly 670 donors and used that subset as a discovery cohort. What the study reported, not specific to this receptor: Assigning TCR associations to individual alleles was difficult when HLA alleles, especially DR and DQ, strongly co-occurred. The sequencing pipeline was judged likely to have produced a cluster of highly shared sequence variants as a technical artifact. According to a later genetic analysis, donors in an Asian-associated ancestry cluster had fewer N-insertions in productive TCRs than the approximately 700-donor mean. An earlier analysis of approximately 540 of the donors showed that most TCR beta V segments appeared in productive rearrangements either about 87% or about 30% of the time, which broadly matched IMGT annotations. Several of the top co-occurrence clusters appeared to be linked to parvovirus B19, influenza, CMV and Epstein-Barr virus, according to a later analysis. Most TCR sequences were seen in very few donors, while some public TCRs were found in many individuals. Because counts were too low, around 18 rarely observed V segments, including chromosome 9 orphons, were left out of the earlier analysis of about 500 of the donors. Because HLA typing was unavailable for some donors at each locus, only the typed subset was used in association tests. Specific HLA alleles were associated with over 15,000 TCR beta sequences at a false discovery rate of 0.05 in a later analysis. A further reported finding was that TCR beta sequences accurately predicted the HLA-A and HLA-B alleles for most subjects in the first cohort. V-gene and J-gene trimming of TCR beta chains was associated with a missense DCLRE1C variant in a later genetic analysis, and the association was replicated in an independent cohort. In a later analysis, most CMV-associated TCR beta chains were found to appear HLA-restricted, with HLA associations seemingly driven largely by CMV exposure. In a later analysis, the rate of TCR association differed among HLA loci, with DRB1 alleles having the most associated TCRs and HLA-C alleles having the fewest. In a later analysis, HLA-associated TCR beta chains showed more clonal expansion and lower generation probabilities than non-associated chains that were equally common. Immune exposure information for the cohort was limited to CMV serostatus. A few of the identified cytomegalovirus-associated TCR beta chains were confirmed in vitro to be specific for cytomegalovirus antigens. The 87-base-pair reads could not distinguish some IMGT-functional V segments, including TRBV6-2 and TRBV6-3, so those segments were excluded. The authors suggested that the approach could potentially be extended to other disease states and immunological phenotypes. A total of 150 to 200 TCR beta chains were listed by the study as associated with cytomegalovirus. This cohort had only TCR beta chains sequenced, and the lack of alpha or paired-chain data limited which features could be detected. The classifier was reported to diagnose cytomegalovirus status with high specificity and sensitivity in both the original cohort and the validation cohort. Presence/absence analyses assumed roughly uniform sequencing depth across donors, an assumption that may not hold. Correlated functional status among segregating V segments might be attributable to linkage disequilibrium, but an unknown experimental factor could not be ruled out.

The method was the immunoSEQ multiplex PCR assay. The multiplex PCR relied on a mix of 60 forward primers for TCR Vbeta segments and 13 reverse primers for TCR Jbeta segments. A multiplex PCR assay on genomic DNA amplified the CDR3 region of rearranged TCR beta genes. The Illumina HiSeq System was used to sequence the amplified TCR beta libraries as 87-base-pair reads. In the paper's pipeline: A later analysis tallied around 80 million unique TCR beta chains across the 610 or so repertoires, and about 12 million of those chains were shared by two or more donors. Raw reads were error-corrected and collapsed into unique sequences with a nearest-neighbor algorithm that merged closely related sequences to remove PCR and sequencing errors. Alignment of CDR3 sequences to IMGT reference sequences was used to assign V, D and J gene segments. For a sequence to be retained, a match of at least six nucleotides was required to both a V gene segment and a J gene segment. Rearrangements were called productive when the CDR3 lacked stop codons and stayed in frame with V and J; all others were non-productive. Following IMGT convention, CDR3 was defined as the stretch from the second conserved V-encoded cysteine up to the conserved J-encoded phenylalanine. Sequences without an unambiguous match to a single V gene segment were excluded from the earlier analysis of about 600 of the donors. An earlier analysis of 500 to 600 of the donors classified V segments as functional when productive rearrangements were above 56.7% and as segregating when the standard deviation between donors was above 5%. To diagnose cytomegalovirus status from the catalog of TCR beta chain sequences, a statistical classification framework was built. A later analysis assigned V and J genes by comparing TCR nucleotide sequences with IMGT/GENE-DB human TR gene sequences. In a later analysis, CDR3 sequences and most-parsimonious VDJ recombination scenarios were assigned using the TCRdist pipeline. In a later analysis, each TCR beta chain was defined by its CDR3 amino acid sequence together with its V-gene family, and reads without a unique V-gene family were excluded. In a later analysis, 500 to 700 highly shared, low-generation-probability nucleotide sequences were removed to address suspected cross-contamination and a sequencing artifact. A later analysis calculated a clonal expansion index for each public chain from normalized within-repertoire ranks of inferred template counts. In a later analysis, generation probabilities were computed using a VDJ recombination model fitted to out-of-frame rearrangements, and the results were checked against IGoR. A later analysis scored TCR-TCR, TCR-HLA and TCR-CMV co-occurrence with hypergeometric tests, applying a repertoire-size bias correction to TCR pairs. To estimate false discovery rates, a later analysis permuted the HLA or CMV assignments 20 times. In a later analysis, co-occurring TCRs were grouped with DBSCAN, and TCRdist sequence similarity was added when clustering was performed within HLA-allele-positive subsets. Co-occurrence clustering excluded repertoires with fewer than 30,000 or more than 120,000 public chains, plus five with anomalous nucleotide sharing. In TCRdb, the immuneACCESS table is reduced to in-frame sequences with V and J assigned. These tables do not hold every clone; where another copy was compared, an unresolved V gene accounts for under half, and the others remain unexplained. Clone size and the V and J calls come from that table; the DNA yielded D and trimming. The sample includes about 140,000 clones, with around a tenth observed a single time. The ten largest clones take up roughly 1.9% of the sample.

Points on this clone: This clone's antigen is unknown. Base qualities are missing; no much larger clone stands one base away.

The cohort consisted of some 730 healthy bone marrow donors. At the time of sampling, all cohort members were nominally healthy, though unrecorded immune exposures were likely present. The donor was CMV seronegative and was included in the group of approximately 350 seronegative cohort members. A peripheral blood sample was collected from each donor, and TCR beta sequencing was performed on peripheral blood mononuclear cells. The Qiagen DNeasy Blood Extraction Kit was used to extract genomic DNA from the blood cell samples. Compared with germline, V lacks 3 bases and J lacks 3 bases; bases without a gene match: 2. Including the terminal cysteine and phenylalanine, the CDR3 comprises 15 residues. The retained sequence is limited to the CDR3, 45 bases, with the frame set at the first base. CDR1 SGDLS and CDR2 YYNGEE are derived from the germline V gene.

The sequence came from a male donor in good health and CMV-seronegative. The sequenced sample was PBMCs. The sequence links TRBV9 to TRBJ2-7, with 14 central nucleotides matching TRBD2. In nucleotide form, the sequence is TGTGCCAGCAGCGATGGGACTAGCGGGAGCTACGAGCAGTACTTC. This translates into CASSDGTSGSYEQYF.